The clone carrying this TCR beta chain was observed a few times. What it binds is unknown. This sample's TCRbeta library carried unique molecular identifier barcodes. Via MiXCR, TCRdb re-called the PCR reads, giving one row per CDR3 protein. The sample shows 600,000 or so distinct CDR3 sequences, about 21% of them seen only once. This sample is drawn from a study of T-cell reconstitution after alpha-beta-depleted transplantation in children. Study-level findings and limits: The high TCRbeta diversity at day 60 in some patients came from surviving recipient T cells and thymic progenitors. At one year after transplant, newly produced T cells mostly accounted for T-cell counts and diversity. Where alpha-beta T cells came from about two months after transplant was reportedly several hundred expanded graft clones.

The CDR3 loop spans 12 amino acids. Germline V lookup: CDR1 DFQATT, CDR2 SNEGSKA (reference sequence). Trimming cost V 6 bases and J 3 bases; bases outside gene matches: 4. The chain employs TRBV20-1 and TRBJ1-2; 7 positions agree with TRBD1. This TCR was recovered from a boy in the first two years of life who had a stem cell transplant for acute myeloid leukemia, so the T cells may come from the graft donor. The sequencing here drew on PBMCs, mostly from graft donor cells, taken 360 days after TCRalphabeta/CD19-depleted stem cell transplant. The CDR3 bases are TGCAGTGCGCGACAGGGAGACTATGGCTACACCTTC. As protein: CSARQGDYGYTF.